The T cell receptor beta chain described here comes from a study of control samples from healthy donors and cancer patients. Losses at the gene ends were 0 bases for V and 5 bases for J; bases not matched to a gene: 5. This CDR3 is 16 amino acids long. Germline-derived CDR1 and CDR2 are WNHNN and SYGVQD (reference sequence). Method: immunoSEQ multiplex PCR; TCRdb's copy keeps in-frame clones and lacks some. The sample yields roughly 54,000 clones, almost 96% seen once. The TCR originated in a woman younger than 45 in good health. Sequenced input: blood. The V call is TRBV10-1, the J call TRBJ2-3; the match to TRBD2 covers 10 bases. CDR3 amino acids: CASSESLAGDKDTQYF. In DNA form, the CDR3 reads TGCGCCAGCAGTGAGTCGCTAGCGGGAGATAAAGATACGCAGTATTTT.